The rows below give T cell receptor beta chains drawn from one sample of a study of OX40 agonist ivuxolimab in advanced cancers. Clones were sequenced by immunoSEQ multiplex PCR, and TCRdb holds only the in-frame ones, with some missing. Here the sample spans 50,000 to 80,000 clones, around 90% being singletons. The material sequenced was CD4+ or CD8+ T cells sorted from blood, taken in a trial of the OX40 agonist ivuxolimab. All receptors derive from an adult with an advanced solid tumor such as melanoma, head and neck, liver or kidney cancer. CDR3s include the opening cysteine and the closing phenylalanine or tryptophan. The D gene is left open where the match is weak. Size tells how often a clone was seen (once, few, many) or the class of an expanded clone, and some rows leave it out.

>TRBV4-1|TRBD2|NA|TRBJ2-7
TGCGCCAGCAGCCAAGAGGGAATAGCGGGAGGGCCTTCCTACGAGCAGTACTTC
CASSQEGIAGGPSYEQYF
>TRBV19|NA|NA|TRBJ2-5
TGTGCCAGTAGTATCCTAGGGTTCCAAGAGACCCAGTACTTC
CASSILGFQETQYF
>TRBV5-6|NA|few|TRBJ2-7
TGTGCCAGCAGCTTGGCCGGGGTGAGCAGGACAGCCTACGAGCAGTACTTC
CASSLAGVSRTAYEQYF
>TRBV5-4|TRBD2|NA|TRBJ2-7
TGTGCCAGCAGCCCACAAGGGACTAGCGGAGTCTACGAGCAGTACTTC
CASSPQGTSGVYEQYF
>TRBV23-1|NA|NA|TRBJ1-4
TGCGCCAGCAGGGCCAACAGGAGACGGGAAAAACTGTTTTTT
CASRANRRREKLFF
>TRBV6-6|NA|NA|TRBJ2-3
TGTGCCAGCAGAAAACAGGGTACTAGCACAGATACGCAGTATTTT
CASRKQGTSTDTQYF
>TRBV7-2|NA|NA|TRBJ2-3
TGTGCCAGCAGCTCCCGACTAGTTGCAGATACGCAGTATTTT
CASSSRLVADTQYF
>TRBV7-2|NA|NA|TRBJ2-7
TGTGCCAGCAGCCCTCTTCCTACAGGGATTATTCGAAACGAGCAGTACTTC
CASSPLPTGIIRNEQYF
>TRBV29-1|TRBD2|NA|TRBJ2-4
TGCAGCGTCCGCGGGAGTTTTGGCAAAAACATTCAGTACTTC
CSVRGSFGKNIQYF
>TRBV18|NA|NA|TRBJ1-6
TGTGCCAGCTCCGCGACAGAAGATAATTCACCCCTCCACTTT
CASSATEDNSPLHF
>TRBV4-2|TRBD2|NA|TRBJ2-3
TGTGCCAGCAGCCAAGACCCGGGGAGGGCTATCCTTGATACGCAGTATTTT
CASSQDPGRAILDTQYF
>TRBV1|NA|NA|TRBJ2-5
TGCACCAGCAGCCTTATTCAGGGCAGCCAAGAGACCCAGTACTTC
CTSSLIQGSQETQYF
>TRBV18|TRBD2|once|TRBJ2-3
TGTGCCAGCTCACCACGGACTAGCGGACCCACAGATACGCAGTATTTT
CASSPRTSGPTDTQYF
>TRBV7-9|TRBD1|NA|TRBJ1-1
TGTGCCAGCAGCGAGCGTAGGGGGCGCGACACTGAAGCTTTCTTT
CASSERRGRDTEAFF
>TRBV6-5|TRBD1|NA|TRBJ2-7
TGTGCCAGCAGTTTTGTCGGGGACAGCGTATACGAGCAGTACTTC
CASSFVGDSVYEQYF
>TRBV29-1|NA|once|TRBJ2-3
TGCAGCACCTTCCCCCGGGCAGGGGGGACAGATACGCAGTATTTT
CSTFPRAGGTDTQYF
>TRBV30|NA|few|TRBJ1-1
TGTGCCTGGAGTAGAGGACCCATTACTGAAGCTTTCTTT
CAWSRGPITEAFF